The present T cell receptor (beta chain) was sequenced within a study of blood T cell repertoires in COVID-19. Whole-study context: T cells, B-cell-depleted T cells, or PBMCs provided the cDNA or gDNA that served as material.

J gave up 6 bases and V 3 bases, and 8 bases lay outside the gene matches. This CDR3 has 14 amino acids. In germline, CDR1 is SGHNT, CDR2 YYREEE (reference sequence). Original handling: Amplification of reference gene primers was used by the study to estimate nucleated cell counts. Sequencing used immunoSEQ multiplex PCR; TCRdb keeps in-frame clones, though not all of them. Clone size and V and J calls were adopted from that table, with D and trimming inferred from the DNA. The table includes fewer than 80,000 clones, around nine tenths detected once. The clonotype was recovered from a human donor in a cohort sampled during active COVID-19. The material sequenced was peripheral blood. V usage is TRBV5-4 and J usage is TRBJ1-1, with TRBD1 identical over 7 bases. This chain's CDR3 is CASSSTGDKAEAFF. Written as DNA, the CDR3 is TGTGCCAGCAGCTCAACAGGGGACAAGGCTGAAGCTTTCTTT. The complete variable domain, with remaining parts taken from reference TRBV5-4 and TRBJ1-1, reads ETGVTQSPTHLIKTRGQQVTLRCSSQSGHNTVSWYQQALGQGPQFIFQYYREEENGRGNFPPRFSGLQFPNYSSELNVNALELDDSALYLCASSSTGDKAEAFFGQGTRLTVV.